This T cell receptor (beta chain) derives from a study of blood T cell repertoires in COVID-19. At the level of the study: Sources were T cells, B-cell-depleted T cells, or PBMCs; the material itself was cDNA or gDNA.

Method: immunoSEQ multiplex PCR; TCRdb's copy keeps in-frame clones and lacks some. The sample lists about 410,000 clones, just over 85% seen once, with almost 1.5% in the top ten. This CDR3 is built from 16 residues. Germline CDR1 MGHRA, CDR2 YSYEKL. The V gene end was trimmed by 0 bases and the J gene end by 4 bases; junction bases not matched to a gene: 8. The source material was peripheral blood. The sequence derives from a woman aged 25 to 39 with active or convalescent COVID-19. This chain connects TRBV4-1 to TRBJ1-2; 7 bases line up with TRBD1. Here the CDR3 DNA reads TGCGCCAGCAGCCAAGATATCGAGGGGGCCAGCTATGGCTACACCTTC. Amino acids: CASSQDIEGASYGYTF.